This TCR beta chain was sequenced in a study of PD-L1 blockade in urothelial cancer. Study overall: Blood was evaluated 3 weeks (second dose) and 6 weeks after therapy began. Blood samples had a median of approximately 150,000 T cells, 75,000 or so unique TCRs, and clonality roughly 0.074.

Described time point: peripheral blood 6 weeks after treatment start. Patients' cancers were locally advanced or metastatic urothelial carcinomas. The CDR3 has 17 residues. Germline lookup yields CDR1 SQVTM and CDR2 ANQGSEA. The ends were cut back, 0 bases at V and 4 bases at J, with 19 bases in the middle. Produced via immunoSEQ multiplex PCR; TCRdb's table is partial and in-frame only. The data contain about 41,000 clones, 70% to 90% of them seen just once; the ten biggest clones take up about 2.7%. This sample comprised PBMCs, obtained around atezolizumab (anti-PD-L1) treatment. This chain connects TRBV29-1 to TRBJ2-1, with a possible D match to TRBD1 (6 bases). The TCR was taken from a man in his 70s with urothelial cancer. The CDR3 is CSVEDMGQGIRYNEQFF. The CDR3 nucleotides read TGCAGCGTTGAAGATATGGGGCAGGGGATTAGGTACAATGAGCAGTTCTTC.